Shown below are 13 T cell receptor beta chains from a single sample sequenced in a study of T cell changes during pregnancy in multiple sclerosis (dated by TCRdb to 2018 to 2020). The library was prepared using the immunoSEQ multiplex PCR assay. Sourced from immuneACCESS, this table was stored by TCRdb with only in-frame sequences that have V and J called. A share of the clones is absent; for the studies checked, an unresolved V gene accounts for under half, and the remainder has no known explanation. In all, the sample holds more than 95,000 clones, and about 90% of those were seen once. The ten most abundant clones make up roughly 0.93% of the sample. The material was peripheral blood, obtained after pregnancy. Every receptor here comes from a female donor with multiple sclerosis, enrolled in a pregnancy study.

The chain recombines TRBV4-1 with TRBJ1-2; weak D call: TRBD1 (6 bases). V lost 1 base, J lost 6 bases, and 15 bases lay in between. CDR3 length: 15 amino acids. The V gene's germline CDR1 is MGHRA and CDR2 YSYEKL. CDR3 nucleotide sequence: TGCGCCAGCAGCCAAGGAAGGGGGGCGGGAGATGGCTACACCTTC. Translated, it gives CASSQGRGAGDGYTF.

The gene calls are TRBV27 and TRBJ2-3, with 8 bases aligning to TRBD1. The CDR3 loop spans 15 amino acids. V gave up 3 bases and J gave up 4 bases; unmatched junction bases: 6. Germline V CDR1 and CDR2: MNHEY, SMNVEV (reference sequence). In DNA, the CDR3 is TGTGCCAGCAGTTTCCAGGGGGCCGGAGCAGATACGCAGTATTTT. This translates into CASSFQGAGADTQYF.

V usage is TRBV7-9 and J usage is TRBJ2-7, with 10 nucleotides matching TRBD2. CDR1 is SEHNR and CDR2 is FQNEAQ in the germline V gene (reference sequence). The CDR3 runs 15 residues. Losses at the gene ends were 6 bases for V and 1 base for J; bases not matched to a gene: 6. CDR3 nucleotide sequence: TGTGCCAGCAGGCCTGCTAGCGGGGGATCCTACGAGCAGTACTTC. Its protein product is CASRPASGGSYEQYF.

This clone has a handful of counts. The junction departs from the called germline gene at one end, perhaps through a read error. The chain recombines TRBV7-9 with TRBJ2-7, with 9 nucleotides matching TRBD1. This CDR3 has 12 amino acids. The germline V gene has CDR1 SEHNR and CDR2 FQNEAQ (reference sequence). CDR3 protein: CASSSALTGGTF. DNA of the CDR3: TGTGCCAGCAGCTCGGCCTTGACAGGGGGGACGTTC.

This chain's CDR3 is CASSVGGRDTGELFF. The CDR3 DNA reads TGTGCCAGCAGCGTAGGCGGCAGAGACACCGGGGAGCTGTTTTTT. The chain has TRBV9 and TRBJ2-2, with no clear D. Trimming took off 0 bases at V and 3 bases at J, with 9 bases between the two ends. Germline V gene sequence: CDR1 SGDLS, CDR2 YYNGEE. The CDR3 has 15 residues.

V and J are TRBV28 and TRBJ1-3; D is ambiguous. Germline V gene lookup returns CDR1 MDHEN and CDR2 SYDVKM. The CDR3 is 17 amino acids. V was cut by 3 bases and J by 0 bases, with 15 bases left in between. CDR3 region: CASSLEAGAFSGNTIYF. DNA for the CDR3: TGTGCCAGCAGTTTGGAGGCAGGCGCCTTCTCTGGAAACACCATATATTTT.

The table lists this clone with a count of one. The rearrangement joins TRBV28 to TRBJ2-3; weak D call: TRBD1 (6 bases). V shed 5 bases and J shed 5 bases, with 17 bases lying between them. From germline, CDR1 is MDHEN and CDR2 SYDVKM. This CDR3 is built from 15 residues. In nucleotides, the CDR3 is TGTGCCAGCAGTCTAACAGGGCCGGGGAAAGATACGCAGTATTTT. Its protein is CASSLTGPGKDTQYF.

For this clone: The CDR3 carries no conserved terminal phenylalanine or tryptophan, so it likely arises from a read error. The DNA is omitted, as the CDR3 cannot be located on it reliably, and the CDR3 follows TCRdb's listing. The chain uses TRBV7-2 and TRBJ1-2. CDR1 is SGHTA, CDR2 FQGNSA, per germline. The CDR3 spans 12 amino acids, including both terminal residues. CDR3 region: CASSQSPLGVRI.

The CDR3 nucleotides read TGCGCCAGCAGCCAGGGGGGGGACAGGCGGGGAAAACTGTTTTTT. It translates to CASSQGGDRRGKLFF. The chain couples TRBV4-3 to TRBJ1-4; 8 positions agree with TRBD1. Germline CDR1 is LGHNA and CDR2 is YSLEER. This CDR3 region has 15 residues. V lost 3 bases, J lost 10 bases, and 10 bases stayed unmatched.

This chain connects TRBV29-1 to TRBJ2-1; 10 bases agree with TRBD2. J gave up 4 bases and V 5 bases, and 5 bases lay outside the gene matches. CDR1 is SQVTM, CDR2 ANQGSEA, per germline. CDR3 length: 14 residues. The CDR3 is CSVRGSGRYNEQFF. The CDR3 DNA reads as TGCAGCGTTCGCGGTAGCGGGAGGTACAATGAGCAGTTCTTC.

This clone was picked up one time. The chain couples TRBV15 to TRBJ1-4; 8 bases line up with TRBD1. V was clipped by 3 bases and J by 3 bases; unmatched bases: 6. The CDR3 is 16 amino acids. The V gene's germline CDR1 is LNHNV and CDR2 YYDKDF (reference sequence). The CDR3 protein is CATSRAGGSSNEKLFF. CDR3 DNA sequence: TGTGCCACCAGCAGGGCAGGGGGCTCCTCTAATGAAAAACTGTTTTTT.

This chain joins TRBV4-1 and TRBJ2-3; D gene ambiguous. This CDR3 comprises 12 residues. Germline V lookup: CDR1 MGHRA, CDR2 YSYEKL. With 1 base removed from V and 12 bases from J, the gap between germline ends came to 11 bases. The CDR3 nucleotides read TGCGCCAGCAGCCAAGGAAAGCCCCCCCAGTATTTT. Translation: CASSQGKPPQYF.

Only one count was recorded for this clone. This rearrangement joins TRBV5-1 to TRBJ2-2; TRBD1 matches at 8 bases. The germline gives CDR1 SGHRS, CDR2 YFSETQ. V lost 0 bases to trimming and J lost 3 bases; unmatched junction nucleotides: 7. The CDR3 consists of 17 residues. CDR3 in DNA: TGCGCCAGCAGCTTGGCGGACAGGGATGGGGACACCGGGGAGCTGTTTTTT. Protein: CASSLADRDGDTGELFF.